The 22 T cell receptor beta chains in this list originate from one sample, sequenced in a study of CD8 T cells in Susac syndrome. Random-hexamer reverse transcription was applied to roughly 0.5 to 1 ug RNA. One entry per CDR3 protein, called by TCRdb with MiXCR from the immunoSEQ multiplex PCR reads. The sample contains a few hundred thousand distinct CDR3 sequences, 85% to 95% of which appear only once. The specimen sequenced was CD4+ T cells from PBMCs. The receptors were sampled from a human donor with multiple sclerosis.

The chain uses TRBV2 and TRBJ2-7; TRBD2 matches 11 bases. V lost 6 bases and J lost 1; bases outside the gene matches: 5. This CDR3 spans 15 amino acids. From germline, CDR1 is SNHLY and CDR2 FYNNEI. The CDR3 region has the DNA TGTGCCAGCAGATCCACTAGCGGGGGTTCCTACGAGCAGTACTTC. Its translation is CASRSTSGGSYEQYF. The whole variable domain, remainder taken from reference TRBV2 and TRBJ2-7, is EPEVTQTPSHQVTQMGQEVILRCVPISNHLYFYWYRQILGQKVEFLVSFYNNEISEKSEIFDDQFSVERPDGSNFTLKIRSTKLEDSAMYFCASRSTSGGSYEQYFGPGTRLTVT.

This clonotype appeared a few times. This chain's CDR3 is CATSDLGNQPQHF. The DNA for the CDR3 is TGTGCCACCAGTGATTTAGGCAATCAGCCCCAGCATTTT. The chain employs TRBV24-1 and TRBJ1-5; D is uncertain. V was trimmed by 1 base and J by 2 bases, leaving 2 bases between them. The CDR3 has 13 amino acids. Per the germline V gene, CDR1 is KGHDR and CDR2 is SFDVKD.

This sequence joins TRBV28 and TRBJ1-2, with D possibly matching TRBD1 (6 bases). Germline loops: CDR1 MDHEN, CDR2 SYDVKM. The CDR3 length is 14 residues. V lost 5 bases to trimming and J lost 4 bases, with 14 bases between them. The CDR3 loop reads CASSLTGGFYGYTF. CDR3 nucleotides: TGTGCCAGCAGTCTGACAGGAGGCTTCTATGGCTACACCTTC.

V usage is TRBV28 and J usage is TRBJ2-3, with a weak D call TRBD2 (5 bases). V shed 6 bases and J shed 0 bases, with 13 bases lying between them. The CDR3 sequence is 15 residues long. Looked up from germline, CDR1 is MDHEN and CDR2 is SYDVKM. CDR3: CASSRFRGSTDTQYF. In DNA form, the CDR3 reads TGTGCCAGCAGCAGATTTCGGGGTAGCACAGATACGCAGTATTTT. The whole variable domain, remainder taken from reference TRBV28 and TRBJ2-3, is DVKVTQSSRYLVKRTGEKVFLECVQDMDHENMFWYRQDPGLGLRLIYFSYDVKMKEKGDIPEGYSVSREKKERFSLILESASTNQTSMYLCASSRFRGSTDTQYFGPGTRLTVL.

This chain joins TRBV3-1 and TRBJ1-5; a weak D match, TRBD1 (5 bases). This CDR3 spans 15 amino acids. Trimming pared 0 bases from V and 1 base from J, leaving 7 bases between. Germline lookup yields CDR1 LGHDT and CDR2 YNNKEL (reference sequence). CDR3 in amino acids: CASSQDPGSNQPQHF. The CDR3 coding sequence is TGTGCCAGCAGCCAAGACCCAGGGAGCAATCAGCCCCAGCATTTT.

J is TRBJ2-5 and V is TRBV28; unclear D gene. V gave up 2 bases and J gave up 5 bases, with 18 bases separating them. The CDR3 covers 16 residues. Germline V gives CDR1 MDHEN, CDR2 SYDVKM. CDR3 residues: CASSLILGDRRETQYF. For the CDR3, the DNA is TGTGCCAGCAGTTTAATTTTAGGAGACCGACGGGAGACCCAGTACTTC.

This chain uses TRBV29-1 with TRBJ2-2; TRBD1 might be the D (5 bases). CDR1 and CDR2 from the germline V gene are SQVTM and ANQGSEA. There are 13 residues in the CDR3. Trimming shortened V by 3 bases and J by 1 base, and 6 bases separated the two germline ends. CDR3 sequence: CSVDTGNTGELFF. As DNA, the CDR3 is TGCAGCGTTGATACAGGGAACACCGGGGAGCTGTTTTTT.

The chain's CDR3 is CASSASGSQETQYF. The CDR3 bases are TGTGCCAGCAGCGCCTCAGGGAGCCAAGAGACCCAGTACTTC. The V and J genes are TRBV6-1 and TRBJ2-5, with D tentatively TRBD1 or TRBD2 (5 bases each). V lost 6 bases and J lost 1, with 12 bases in between. The CDR3 consists of 14 residues. CDR1 and CDR2 (germline): MNHNS, SASEGT.

This clonotype was detected only once. This sequence joins TRBV28 and TRBJ1-2, with 10 nucleotides matching TRBD1. V shed 5 bases and J 4 bases; nucleotides not matched to a gene: 10. The CDR3 covers 16 residues. Germline V CDR1 and CDR2: MDHEN, SYDVKM. The chain's CDR3 is CASSDRGRGERYGYTF. CDR3 in DNA: TGTGCCAGCAGTGACAGGGGGCGCGGAGAACGCTATGGCTACACCTTC.

This sequence joins TRBV2 and TRBJ2-7, with 8 positions matching TRBD1. Germline V gene data show CDR1 as SNHLY and CDR2 as FYNNEI. The V and J ends lost 7 bases and 1 base, in that order; junction bases with no gene match: 9. This CDR3 region has 15 residues. This chain's CDR3 is CASTGGTGVSYEQYF. The CDR3 region has the DNA TGTGCCAGCACCGGAGGGACAGGAGTATCCTACGAGCAGTACTTC.

This chain uses TRBV3-1 with TRBJ2-5; 10 positions match TRBD2. Germline CDR1 and CDR2: LGHDT and YNNKEL (reference sequence). V was pared by 4 bases and J by 1 base, with 3 bases of the junction left unmatched. The CDR3 is made up of 15 amino acids. This CDR3 is CASSRSGGPQETQYF. The CDR3 region has the DNA TGTGCCAGCAGCCGTAGCGGGGGGCCCCAAGAGACCCAGTACTTC.

The J gene is TRBJ1-1, the V gene TRBV24-1; D call uncertain. Germline V gives CDR1 KGHDR, CDR2 SFDVKD. Trimming stripped 9 bases from V and 3 bases from J, with 13 bases between. The CDR3 totals 13 residues. CDR3 sequence: CATAGPRDTEAFF. The CDR3 DNA follows: TGTGCCACCGCCGGACCGCGGGACACTGAAGCTTTCTTT.

The chain carries TRBV19 and TRBJ1-2, with D possibly matching TRBD1 (6 bases). The CDR3 has 17 residues. V lost 5 bases and J lost 4, with 23 bases in between. Per the germline V gene, CDR1 is LNHDA and CDR2 is SQIVND (reference sequence). CDR3 sequence reads: CASSPPGTNKAGYGYTF. Written as DNA, the CDR3 is TGTGCCAGTAGTCCCCCCGGGACAAACAAGGCAGGCTATGGCTACACCTTC.

The rearrangement links TRBV10-3 to TRBJ2-3; D may correspond to TRBD1 or TRBD2 (6 bases each). This CDR3 has 13 residues. V was clipped by 2 bases and J by 4 bases, with 7 bases between them. Germline V CDR1 and CDR2: ENHRY, SYGVKD. The CDR3: CAISEGGPDTQYF. Here the CDR3 DNA reads TGTGCCATCAGTGAGGGGGGGCCAGATACGCAGTATTTT.

The V gene is TRBV7-2, the J gene TRBJ2-7; the D call may be TRBD1 or TRBD2 (6 bases each). The CDR3 extends over 15 amino acids. The V gene lost 0 bases and the J gene lost 0 bases, with 9 bases spanning the gap. The germline CDR1 and CDR2 sequences are SGHTA and FQGNSA. CDR3 nucleotide sequence: TGTGCCAGCAGCTTAGCACAGGGACTCTCCTACGAGCAGTACTTC. This sequence encodes CASSLAQGLSYEQYF.

The chain combines TRBV29-1 with TRBJ2-3; 8 positions agree with TRBD1. V shed 4 bases and J 0 bases; nucleotides not matched to a gene: 3. Germline CDR1 reads SQVTM; CDR2 reads ANQGSEA. The CDR3 contains 14 residues. CDR3 nucleotide sequence: TGCAGCGTTGGACAGGGGTGGAGCACAGATACGCAGTATTTT. This translates into CSVGQGWSTDTQYF.

The chain employs TRBV30 and TRBJ1-1; D unresolved. The CDR3 covers 13 residues. The V end lost 0 bases, the J end lost 3 bases, and 8 bases lay between the germline ends. Germline values: CDR1 GTSNPN, CDR2 SVGIG (reference sequence). CDR3 DNA: TGTGCCTGGAGTGTTAATAGGGACACTGAAGCTTTCTTT. It encodes CAWSVNRDTEAFF.

This chain links TRBV20-1 with TRBJ2-3, with TRBD2 as a possible D gene (5 bases). The CDR3 covers 14 residues. V shed 3 bases and J shed 0 bases, with 10 bases lying between them. The germline gives CDR1 DFQATT, CDR2 SNEGSKA (reference sequence). The CDR3 DNA reads as TGCAGTGCTAGTGAGGGTTTTAGCACAGATACGCAGTATTTT. Translation gives CSASEGFSTDTQYF.

This clonotype was found once. Relative to the germline gene, one junction end is altered; a read error may explain this. The chain employs TRBV9 and TRBJ1-3; possible D gene TRBD1, 5 bases. The CDR3 spans 11 residues. Germline V gene data show CDR1 as SGDLS and CDR2 as YYNGEE. Written as DNA, the CDR3 is TGTGCCAGCAGCCCCCAGGGCCCAGGGTTATTT. It is translated as CASSPQGPGLF.

CDR3 residues: CASSQDWVGGSGANVLTF. The DNA of the CDR3 is TGTGCCAGCAGCCAAGATTGGGTCGGCGGCTCTGGGGCCAACGTCCTGACTTTC. This chain uses TRBV4-2 with TRBJ2-6, with D unresolved. The V gene lost 0 bases and the J gene lost 0 bases, with 12 bases spanning the gap. The germline V gene encodes CDR1 LGHNA and CDR2 YNFKEQ. This CDR3 spans 18 amino acids.

Comments on this clonotype: The junction differs from germline at one of its ends, possibly a read error. V usage is TRBV19 and J usage is TRBJ1-5; TRBD1 aligns across 8 bases. The germline CDR1 and CDR2 sequences are LNHDA and SQIVND (reference sequence). The CDR3 consists of 15 residues. Here the CDR3 reads CASRIVDRGNQPQHF. The CDR3 DNA reads as TGTGCCAGTCGTATCGTGGACAGGGGCAATCAGCCCCAGCATTTT.

V and J are TRBV24-1 and TRBJ2-1; D is unresolved. V was shortened by 9 bases and J by 4 bases, with 9 bases between the two germline ends. The CDR3 spans 12 residues. Germline V gene data show CDR1 as KGHDR and CDR2 as SFDVKD. The CDR3 DNA sequence: TGTGCCACCCTATCTATATACAATGAGCAGTTCTTC. This codes for CATLSIYNEQFF.